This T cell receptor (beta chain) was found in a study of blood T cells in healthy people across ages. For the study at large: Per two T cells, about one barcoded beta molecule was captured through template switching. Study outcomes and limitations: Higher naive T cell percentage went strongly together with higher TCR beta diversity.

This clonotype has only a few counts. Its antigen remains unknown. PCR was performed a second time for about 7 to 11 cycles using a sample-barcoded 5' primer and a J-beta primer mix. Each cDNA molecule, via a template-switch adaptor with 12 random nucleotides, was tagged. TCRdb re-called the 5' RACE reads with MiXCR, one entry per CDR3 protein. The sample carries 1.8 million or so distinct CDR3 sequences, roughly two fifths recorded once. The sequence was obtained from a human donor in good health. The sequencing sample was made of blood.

The CDR3 sequence is CASERRTDTQYF. In DNA form, the CDR3 reads TGTGCCAGCGAGCGGCGCACAGATACGCAGTATTTT. The V gene is TRBV12-3 or TRBV12-4, the J gene TRBJ2-3; weak D call: TRBD2 (5 bases). This CDR3 is built from 12 residues. Trimming stripped 8 bases from V and 1 base from J, with 7 bases between.